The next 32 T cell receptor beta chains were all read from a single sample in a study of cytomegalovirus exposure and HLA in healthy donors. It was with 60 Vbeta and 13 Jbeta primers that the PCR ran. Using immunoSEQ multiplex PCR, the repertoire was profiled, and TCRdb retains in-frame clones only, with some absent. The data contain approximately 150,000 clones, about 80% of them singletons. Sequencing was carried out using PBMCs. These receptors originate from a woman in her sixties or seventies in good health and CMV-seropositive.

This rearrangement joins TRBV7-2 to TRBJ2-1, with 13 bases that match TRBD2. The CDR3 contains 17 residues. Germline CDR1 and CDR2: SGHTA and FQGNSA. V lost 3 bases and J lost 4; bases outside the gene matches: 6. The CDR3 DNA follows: TGTGCCAGCAGCTTGGGGACTAGCGGGAATAGGTACAATGAGCAGTTCTTC. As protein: CASSLGTSGNRYNEQFF.

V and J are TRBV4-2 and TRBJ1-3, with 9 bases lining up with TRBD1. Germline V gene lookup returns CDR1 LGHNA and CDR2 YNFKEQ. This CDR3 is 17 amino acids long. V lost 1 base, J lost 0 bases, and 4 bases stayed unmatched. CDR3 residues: CASSQVGQGGSGNTIYF. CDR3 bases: TGTGCCAGCAGCCAAGTGGGACAGGGTGGCTCTGGAAACACCATATATTTT.

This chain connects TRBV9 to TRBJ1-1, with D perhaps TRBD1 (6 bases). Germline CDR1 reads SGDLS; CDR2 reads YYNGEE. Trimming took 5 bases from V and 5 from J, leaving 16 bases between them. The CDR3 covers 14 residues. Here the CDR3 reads CASRPQGLKTEAFF. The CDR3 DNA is TGTGCCAGCAGGCCCCAGGGGCTCAAGACTGAAGCTTTCTTT.

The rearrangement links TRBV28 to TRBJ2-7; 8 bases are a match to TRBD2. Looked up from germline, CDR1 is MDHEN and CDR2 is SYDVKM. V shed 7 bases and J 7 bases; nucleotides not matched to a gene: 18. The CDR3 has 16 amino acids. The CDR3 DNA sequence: TGTGCCAGCAAGTGGTCTGCCAGCGGGGGATCGGGGGAGCAGTACTTC. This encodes CASKWSASGGSGEQYF.

CDR3: CAIRGTGGSGNTIYF. For the CDR3, the DNA is TGTGCCATCAGGGGGACAGGGGGGTCTGGAAACACCATATATTTT. The chain has TRBV10-3 and TRBJ1-3; 11 bases map to TRBD1. The germline V gene has CDR1 ENHRY and CDR2 SYGVKD. The CDR3 is made up of 15 amino acids. V shed 6 bases, J shed 1 base, and the junction held 2 bases outside the gene matches.

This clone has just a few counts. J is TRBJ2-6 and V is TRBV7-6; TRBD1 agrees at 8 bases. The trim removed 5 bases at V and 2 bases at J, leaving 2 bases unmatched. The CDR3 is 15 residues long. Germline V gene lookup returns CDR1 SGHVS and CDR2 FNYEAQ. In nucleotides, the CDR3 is TGTGCCAGCAGCCCGGGACAGGCTGGGGCCAACGTCCTGACTTTC. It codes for CASSPGQAGANVLTF.

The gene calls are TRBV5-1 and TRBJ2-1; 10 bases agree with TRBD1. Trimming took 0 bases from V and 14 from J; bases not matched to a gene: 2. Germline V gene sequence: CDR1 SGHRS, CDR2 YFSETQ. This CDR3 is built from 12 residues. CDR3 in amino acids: CASSLAGTGEFF. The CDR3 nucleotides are TGCGCCAGCAGCTTGGCCGGGACAGGGGAGTTCTTC.

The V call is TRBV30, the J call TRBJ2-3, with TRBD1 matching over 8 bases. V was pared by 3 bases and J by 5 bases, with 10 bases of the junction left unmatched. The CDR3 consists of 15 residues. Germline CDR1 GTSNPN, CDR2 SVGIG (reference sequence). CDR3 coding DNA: TGTGCCTGGAGCCCAAAGGACAGGGCGGGAGATACGCAGTATTTT. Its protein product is CAWSPKDRAGDTQYF. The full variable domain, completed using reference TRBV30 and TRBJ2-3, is SQTIHQWPATLVQPVGSPLSLECTVEGTSNPNLYWYRQAAGRGLQLLFYSVGIGQISSEVPQNLSASRPQDRQFILSSKKLLLSDSGFYLCAWSPKDRAGDTQYFGPGTRLTVL.

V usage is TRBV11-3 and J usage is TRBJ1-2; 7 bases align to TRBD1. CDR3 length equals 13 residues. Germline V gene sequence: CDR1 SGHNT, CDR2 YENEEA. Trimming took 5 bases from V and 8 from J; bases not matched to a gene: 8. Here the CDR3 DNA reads TGTGCCAGCAGCCCCGGCCAGGGGGTGGGCTACACCTTC. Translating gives CASSPGQGVGYTF.

This CDR3 reads CASSRGTGAYNEQFF. The DNA for the CDR3 is TGTGCCAGCAGTCGTGGGACAGGAGCTTACAATGAGCAGTTCTTC. This chain uses TRBV6-5 with TRBJ2-1; 8 nucleotides line up with TRBD1. Germline V gene data show CDR1 as MNHEY and CDR2 as SVGAGI. With V trimmed by 5 bases and J by 4 bases, 7 bases remained unmatched. The CDR3 sequence is 15 residues long.

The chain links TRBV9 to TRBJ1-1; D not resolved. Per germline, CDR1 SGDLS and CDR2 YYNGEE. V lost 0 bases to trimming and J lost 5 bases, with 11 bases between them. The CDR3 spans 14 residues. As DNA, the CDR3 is TGTGCCAGCAGCGTAGGACTACTGGGGACTGAAGCTTTCTTT. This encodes CASSVGLLGTEAFF.

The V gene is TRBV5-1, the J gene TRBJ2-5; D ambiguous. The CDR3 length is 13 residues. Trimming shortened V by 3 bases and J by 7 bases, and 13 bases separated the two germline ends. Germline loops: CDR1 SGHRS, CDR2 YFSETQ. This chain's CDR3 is CASSYTESGTQYF. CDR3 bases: TGCGCCAGCAGCTACACTGAATCGGGGACCCAGTACTTC.

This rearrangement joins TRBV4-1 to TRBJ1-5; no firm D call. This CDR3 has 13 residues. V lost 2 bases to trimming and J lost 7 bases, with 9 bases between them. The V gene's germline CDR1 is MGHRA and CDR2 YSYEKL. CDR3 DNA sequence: TGCGCCAGCAGCCAACGGCTCGGGCAGCCCCAGCATTTT. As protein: CASSQRLGQPQHF.

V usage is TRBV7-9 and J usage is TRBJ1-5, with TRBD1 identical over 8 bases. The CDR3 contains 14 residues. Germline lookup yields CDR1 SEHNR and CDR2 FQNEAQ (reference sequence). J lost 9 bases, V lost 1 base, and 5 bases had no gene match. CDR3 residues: CASSLGQGNLPQHF. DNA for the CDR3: TGTGCCAGCAGCTTAGGACAGGGGAATTTGCCCCAGCATTTT.

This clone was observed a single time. Here the CDR3 DNA reads TGTGCCAGCAGCTCAACAGGGGACGAGCAGTACTTC. Residues: CASSSTGDEQYF. This rearrangement joins TRBV28 to TRBJ2-7, with TRBD1 matching over 7 bases. The J segment lost 5 bases and the V segment lost 6 bases, leaving 4 bases of the junction unmatched. The CDR3 loop spans 12 amino acids. Germline V gene lookup returns CDR1 MDHEN and CDR2 SYDVKM.

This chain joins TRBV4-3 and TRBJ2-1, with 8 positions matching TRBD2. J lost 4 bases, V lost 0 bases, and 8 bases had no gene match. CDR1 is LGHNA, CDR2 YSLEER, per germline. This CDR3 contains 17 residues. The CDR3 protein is CASSQDRLAGDYNEQFF. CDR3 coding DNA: TGCGCCAGCAGCCAAGATCGGCTAGCGGGTGATTACAATGAGCAGTTCTTC.

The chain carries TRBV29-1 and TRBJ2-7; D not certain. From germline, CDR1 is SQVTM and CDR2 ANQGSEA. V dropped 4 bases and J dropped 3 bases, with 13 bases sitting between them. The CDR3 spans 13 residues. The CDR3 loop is CSVGGSKLYEQYF. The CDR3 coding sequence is TGCAGCGTTGGCGGCAGCAAACTCTACGAGCAGTACTTC.

The CDR3 coding sequence is TGTGCCAGCAGCCTGGGACAGGGGGCGCGTAACACCTTC. Its protein is CASSLGQGARNTF. This chain links TRBV7-9 with TRBJ1-2; 12 bases agree with TRBD1. CDR3 length: 13 amino acids. CDR1 SEHNR and CDR2 FQNEAQ come from the germline V gene (reference sequence). The trim removed 5 bases at V and 12 bases at J, leaving 7 bases unmatched.

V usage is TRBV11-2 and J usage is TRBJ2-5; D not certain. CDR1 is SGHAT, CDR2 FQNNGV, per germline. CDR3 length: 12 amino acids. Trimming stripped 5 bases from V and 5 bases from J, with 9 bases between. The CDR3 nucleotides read TGTGCCAGCAGCCCGTTCGGGGAGACCCAGTACTTC. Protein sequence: CASSPFGETQYF.

CDR3 in DNA: TGTGCCAGCAGTTGGGACACAAACATTCAGTACTTC. Amino acids: CASSWDTNIQYF. This sequence joins TRBV6-6 and TRBJ2-4; D may be TRBD1 (6 bases). V shed 4 bases and J shed 6 bases, with 7 bases lying between them. Looked up from germline, CDR1 is MNHNY and CDR2 is SVGAGI (reference sequence). The CDR3 consists of 12 residues.

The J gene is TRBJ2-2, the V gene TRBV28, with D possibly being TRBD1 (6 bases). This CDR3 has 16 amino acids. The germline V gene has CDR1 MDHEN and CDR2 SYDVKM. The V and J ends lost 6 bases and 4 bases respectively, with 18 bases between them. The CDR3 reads CASRGWAGDGTGELFF. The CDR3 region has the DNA TGTGCCAGCAGAGGGTGGGCAGGGGACGGCACCGGGGAGCTGTTTTTT.

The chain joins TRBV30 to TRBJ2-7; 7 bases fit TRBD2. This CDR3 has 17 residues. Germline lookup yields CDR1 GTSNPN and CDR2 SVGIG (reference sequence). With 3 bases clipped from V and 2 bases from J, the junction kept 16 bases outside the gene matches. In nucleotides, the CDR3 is TGTGCCTGGAGGGAAATGGGGACTACCCAGCGCCCCTACGAGCAGTACTTC. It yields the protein CAWREMGTTQRPYEQYF. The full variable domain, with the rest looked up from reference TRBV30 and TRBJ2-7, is SQTIHQWPATLVQPVGSPLSLECTVEGTSNPNLYWYRQAAGRGLQLLFYSVGIGQISSEVPQNLSASRPQDRQFILSSKKLLLSDSGFYLCAWREMGTTQRPYEQYFGPGTRLTVT.

The chain's CDR3 is CASSILGGENEQFF. The CDR3 nucleotides read TGTGCCAGTAGTATTCTAGGGGGAGAAAATGAGCAGTTCTTC. The chain joins TRBV19 to TRBJ2-1; tentative D call: TRBD1 (6 bases). The CDR3 runs 14 residues. Per germline, CDR1 LNHDA and CDR2 SQIVND (reference sequence). V lost 3 bases to trimming and J lost 7 bases, with 13 bases between them.

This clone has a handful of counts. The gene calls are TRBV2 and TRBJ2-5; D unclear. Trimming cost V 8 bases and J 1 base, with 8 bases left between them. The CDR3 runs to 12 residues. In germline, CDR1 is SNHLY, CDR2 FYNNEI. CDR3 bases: TGTGCCAGCCATCAGATCCAAGAGACCCAGTACTTC. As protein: CASHQIQETQYF. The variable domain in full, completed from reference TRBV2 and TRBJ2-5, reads EPEVTQTPSHQVTQMGQEVILRCVPISNHLYFYWYRQILGQKVEFLVSFYNNEISEKSEIFDDQFSVERPDGSNFTLKIRSTKLEDSAMYFCASHQIQETQYFGPGTRLLVL.

CDR3 amino acids: CASSYTRTAYEQYF. CDR3 sequence (DNA): TGTGCCAGCAGTTACACCCGGACAGCCTACGAGCAGTACTTC. The J gene is TRBJ2-7, the V gene TRBV6-5; D is possibly TRBD1 (6 bases). V lost 2 bases and J 2 bases, leaving 10 bases between the germline ends. Germline V gives CDR1 MNHEY, CDR2 SVGAGI. The CDR3 is 14 amino acids.

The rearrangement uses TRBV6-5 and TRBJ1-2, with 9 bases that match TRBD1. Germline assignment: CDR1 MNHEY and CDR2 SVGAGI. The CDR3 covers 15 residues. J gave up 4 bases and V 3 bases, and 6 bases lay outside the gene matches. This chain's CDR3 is CASSYPTGGGYGYTF. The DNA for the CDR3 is TGTGCCAGCAGTTATCCCACAGGGGGCGGCTATGGCTACACCTTC.

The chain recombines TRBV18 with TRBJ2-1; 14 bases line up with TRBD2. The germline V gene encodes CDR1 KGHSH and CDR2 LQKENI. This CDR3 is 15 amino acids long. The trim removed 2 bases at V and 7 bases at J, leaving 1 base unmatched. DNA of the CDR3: TGTGCCAGCTCACCAGGGACTAGCGGGAGAAATGAGCAGTTCTTC. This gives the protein CASSPGTSGRNEQFF.

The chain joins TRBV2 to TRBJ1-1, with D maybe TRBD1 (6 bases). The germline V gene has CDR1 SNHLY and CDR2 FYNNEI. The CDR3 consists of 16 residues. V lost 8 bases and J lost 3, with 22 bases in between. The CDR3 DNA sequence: TGTGCCAGCCGGATTTCAGGGGAGATGGTCGACACTGAAGCTTTCTTT. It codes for CASRISGEMVDTEAFF. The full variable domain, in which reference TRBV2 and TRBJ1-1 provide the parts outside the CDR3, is EPEVTQTPSHQVTQMGQEVILRCVPISNHLYFYWYRQILGQKVEFLVSFYNNEISEKSEIFDDQFSVERPDGSNFTLKIRSTKLEDSAMYFCASRISGEMVDTEAFFGQGTRLTVV.

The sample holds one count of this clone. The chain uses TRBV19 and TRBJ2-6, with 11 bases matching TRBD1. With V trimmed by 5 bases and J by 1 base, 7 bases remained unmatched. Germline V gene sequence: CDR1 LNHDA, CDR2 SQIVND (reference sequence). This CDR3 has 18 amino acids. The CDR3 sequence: CASSEIGTGGSGANVLTF. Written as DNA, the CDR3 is TGTGCCAGTAGTGAGATCGGGACAGGGGGTTCTGGGGCCAACGTCCTGACTTTC.

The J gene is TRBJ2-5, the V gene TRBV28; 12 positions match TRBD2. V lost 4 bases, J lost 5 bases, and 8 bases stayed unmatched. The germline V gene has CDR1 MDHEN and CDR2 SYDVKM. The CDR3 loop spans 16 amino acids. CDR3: CASSSDLAGGPETQYF. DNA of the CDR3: TGTGCCAGCAGTTCAGATCTAGCGGGAGGGCCCGAGACCCAGTACTTC.

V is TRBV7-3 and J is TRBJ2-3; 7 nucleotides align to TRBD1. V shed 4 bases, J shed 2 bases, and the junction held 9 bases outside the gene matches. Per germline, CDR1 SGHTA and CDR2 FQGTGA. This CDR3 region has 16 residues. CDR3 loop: CASSYETGTATDTQYF. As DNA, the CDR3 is TGTGCCAGCAGCTATGAGACAGGGACCGCCACAGATACGCAGTATTTT. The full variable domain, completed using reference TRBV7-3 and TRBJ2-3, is GAGVSQTPSNKVTEKGKYVELRCDPISGHTALYWYRQSLGQGPEFLIYFQGTGAADDSGLPNDRFFAVRPEGSVSTLKIQRTERGDSAVYLCASSYETGTATDTQYFGPGTRLTVL.

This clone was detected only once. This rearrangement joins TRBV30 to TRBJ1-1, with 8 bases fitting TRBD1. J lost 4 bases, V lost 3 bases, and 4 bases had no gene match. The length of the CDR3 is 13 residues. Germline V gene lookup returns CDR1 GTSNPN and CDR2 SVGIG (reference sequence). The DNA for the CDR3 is TGTGCCTGGAGCCACAGGGGGGGCACTGAAGCTTTCTTT. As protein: CAWSHRGGTEAFF.